This TCR beta chain was sequenced for a study of molecular identifiers for immune sequencing clone quantification. Study-level points and caveats: Same-barcode identical TCR molecules could make highly expanded clones look smaller than they are. Clones above 20 RNA copies contained over 97% of effector molecules and under 1% of naive molecules.

J gave up 7 bases and V 5 bases, and 9 bases lay outside the gene matches. The CDR3 contains 16 residues. CDR1 SEHNR and CDR2 FQNEAQ come from the germline V gene (reference sequence). TCRdb redid the calling of the PCR reads with MiXCR, one entry per CDR3 protein. The sample contains 350,000 or so distinct CDR3 sequences, about a fifth of which appear only once. Sorting recovered naive CD8 T cells on a CD8+CD4-CCR7+CD45RA+ profile. The sample holds many counts of this clonotype. The antigen is not known. The V gene is TRBV7-9, the J gene TRBJ2-1; 12 bases are a match to TRBD2. The receptor's source is a human donor in good health. Some libraries in this study had Jurkat cell RNA spiked in. The sequencing input was naive CD8+ T cells from blood, with Jurkat cell RNA spiked in. Subset indicated: FACS-sorted CD8+CD4-CCR7+CD45RA+ naive T cells. In DNA, the CDR3 is TGTGCCAGCAGCCCGAGGACTAGCGGGATTGTAAATGAGCAGTTCTTC. This gives the protein CASSPRTSGIVNEQFF.